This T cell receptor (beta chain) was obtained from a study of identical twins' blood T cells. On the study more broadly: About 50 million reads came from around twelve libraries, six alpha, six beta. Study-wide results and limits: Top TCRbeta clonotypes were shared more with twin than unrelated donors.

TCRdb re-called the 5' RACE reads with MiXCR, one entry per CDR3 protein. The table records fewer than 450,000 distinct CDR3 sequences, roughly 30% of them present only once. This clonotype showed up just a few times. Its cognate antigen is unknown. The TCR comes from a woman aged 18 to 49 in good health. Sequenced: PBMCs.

In DNA, the CDR3 is TGCAGTGCTAGAGATGAGAAGGGGGTGTACACTGAAGCTTTCTTT. It codes for CSARDEKGVYTEAFF. This chain links TRBV20-1 with TRBJ1-1; a weak D match, TRBD1 (6 bases). Germline loops: CDR1 DFQATT, CDR2 SNEGSKA (reference sequence). V was cut by 0 bases and J by 3 bases, with 14 bases left in between. The CDR3 is made up of 15 amino acids.